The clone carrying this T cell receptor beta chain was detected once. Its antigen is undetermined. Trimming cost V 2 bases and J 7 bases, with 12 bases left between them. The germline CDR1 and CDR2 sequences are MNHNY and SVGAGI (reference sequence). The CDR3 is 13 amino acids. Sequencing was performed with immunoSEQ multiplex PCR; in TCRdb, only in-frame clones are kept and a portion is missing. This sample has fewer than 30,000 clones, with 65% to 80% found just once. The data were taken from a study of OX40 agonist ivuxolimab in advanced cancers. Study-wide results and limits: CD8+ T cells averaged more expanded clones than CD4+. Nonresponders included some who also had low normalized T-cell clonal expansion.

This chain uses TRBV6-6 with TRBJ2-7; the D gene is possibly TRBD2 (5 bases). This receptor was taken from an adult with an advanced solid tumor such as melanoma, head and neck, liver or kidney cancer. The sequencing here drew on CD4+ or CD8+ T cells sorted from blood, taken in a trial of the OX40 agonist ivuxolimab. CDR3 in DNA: TGTGCCAGCAGTTACGTAGGGAGTGAGGAGCAGTACTTC. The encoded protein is CASSYVGSEEQYF.